These T cell receptor beta chains were read from a single sample in a study of neurological immune-mediated disorders. TCRdb analysed the 5' RACE reads with MiXCR anew, one entry per CDR3 protein. The data show about 80,000 distinct CDR3 sequences, approximately 6% seen once. Input material: PBMCs. The source of these receptors is an older woman with multiple sclerosis. The CDR3 runs from the conserved cysteine through the conserved F or W. A D gene is named only where the DNA matches it firmly. Some rows have no size entry. The others give once, few or many, or a class for an expanded clone.

v_gene: TRBV4-1
d_gene: -
abundance: -
j_gene: TRBJ2-1
CDR3aa: CASSQDWANNEQFF
CDR3nt: TGCGCCAGCAGCCAAGATTGGGCCAACAATGAGCAGTTCTTC

v_gene: TRBV5-1
d_gene: TRBD1
abundance: many
j_gene: TRBJ2-1
CDR3aa: CASSLRTGVFDEQFF
CDR3nt: TGCGCCAGCAGCTTAAGGACAGGGGTGTTCGATGAGCAGTTCTTC

v_gene: TRBV25-1
d_gene: -
abundance: many
j_gene: TRBJ1-1
CDR3aa: CASSDHSRDAFF
CDR3nt: TGTGCCAGCAGTGACCACAGCCGAGACGCTTTCTTT

v_gene: TRBV18
d_gene: -
abundance: many
j_gene: TRBJ2-5
CDR3aa: CASSPPSSGHETQYF
CDR3nt: TGTGCCAGCTCACCACCGAGTTCGGGACATGAGACCCAGTACTTC

v_gene: TRBV7-9
d_gene: -
abundance: many
j_gene: TRBJ2-7
CDR3aa: CASSSSRVTDEQYF
CDR3nt: TGTGCCAGCAGCTCGTCCCGGGTTACGGACGAGCAGTACTTC

v_gene: TRBV15
d_gene: -
abundance: many
j_gene: TRBJ1-6
CDR3aa: CATSRVTASSYNSPLHF
CDR3nt: TGTGCCACCAGCAGAGTGACCGCCAGCTCCTATAATTCACCCCTCCACTTT

v_gene: TRBV12-3/TRBV12-4
d_gene: -
abundance: -
j_gene: TRBJ1-5
CDR3aa: CSSSSYRAGGQPQHF
CDR3nt: TGTTCCAGCAGTTCCTATAGGGCCGGTGGTCAGCCCCAGCATTTT

v_gene: TRBV12-3/TRBV12-4
d_gene: -
abundance: many
j_gene: TRBJ2-5
CDR3aa: CASSLNPPPQETQYF
CDR3nt: TGTGCCAGCAGTTTAAACCCCCCACCCCAAGAGACCCAGTACTTC

v_gene: TRBV4-1
d_gene: -
abundance: many
j_gene: TRBJ1-6
CDR3aa: CASTNSEQPYNSPLHF
CDR3nt: TGCGCCAGCACCAATAGCGAGCAGCCTTATAATTCACCCCTCCACTTT

v_gene: TRBV20-1
d_gene: TRBD1
abundance: many
j_gene: TRBJ1-2
CDR3aa: CSAITWGSTGANYGYTF
CDR3nt: TGCAGTGCTATTACGTGGGGTTCGACAGGGGCGAACTATGGCTACACTTTC

v_gene: TRBV6-5
d_gene: TRBD1
abundance: many
j_gene: TRBJ1-4
CDR3aa: CASSYQQGIGEKLFF
CDR3nt: TGTGCCAGCAGCTACCAACAGGGGATTGGCGAAAAACTGTTTTTT

v_gene: TRBV20-1
d_gene: -
abundance: many
j_gene: TRBJ2-5
CDR3aa: CSARGAPRQETQYF
CDR3nt: TGCAGTGCTAGAGGGGCGCCCCGCCAAGAGACCCAGTACTTC

v_gene: TRBV4-2
d_gene: -
abundance: many
j_gene: TRBJ2-1
CDR3aa: CASSPGLFNEQFF
CDR3nt: TGTGCCAGCAGCCCGGGACTTTTCAATGAGCAGTTCTTC

v_gene: TRBV20-1
d_gene: -
abundance: many
j_gene: TRBJ1-2
CDR3aa: CSVPRGGAGYGYTF
CDR3nt: TGCAGTGTTCCCAGGGGAGGGGCGGGCTATGGCTACACCTTC

v_gene: TRBV7-2
d_gene: -
abundance: -
j_gene: TRBJ2-5
CDR3aa: CASSLGAGSQETQYF
CDR3nt: TGTGCCAGCAGTCTAGGGGCGGGATCCCAGGAGACCCAGTACTTC

v_gene: TRBV3-1
d_gene: -
abundance: many
j_gene: TRBJ1-1
CDR3aa: CASSQSQGDTEAFF
CDR3nt: TGTGCCAGCAGCCAGTCTCAAGGGGACACTGAAGCTTTCTTT

v_gene: TRBV15
d_gene: -
abundance: many
j_gene: TRBJ1-5
CDR3aa: CATSRVPSPGLLNQPQHF
CDR3nt: TGTGCCACCAGCAGAGTCCCCTCCCCGGGGCTCCTCAATCAGCCCCAGCATTTT

v_gene: TRBV10-3
d_gene: TRBD2
abundance: many
j_gene: TRBJ2-7
CDR3aa: CAIRQAGTSYEQYF
CDR3nt: TGTGCCATCAGACAAGCGGGGACCTCCTACGAGCAGTACTTC

v_gene: TRBV10-1
d_gene: TRBD1
abundance: many
j_gene: TRBJ1-1
CDR3aa: CASSGTGQTEAFF
CDR3nt: TGCGCCAGCAGCGGGACAGGGCAAACTGAAGCTTTCTTT

v_gene: TRBV20-1
d_gene: -
abundance: many
j_gene: TRBJ1-5
CDR3aa: CSARGGAGDQPQHF
CDR3nt: TGCAGTGCTAGAGGGGGGGCAGGGGACCAGCCCCAGCATTTT

v_gene: TRBV20-1
d_gene: -
abundance: many
j_gene: TRBJ2-1
CDR3aa: CSARDLPGWNEQFF
CDR3nt: TGCAGTGCTAGAGATTTGCCCGGGTGGAATGAGCAGTTCTTC

v_gene: TRBV20-1
d_gene: -
abundance: few
j_gene: TRBJ1-6
CDR3aa: CSARPGNNNSPLHF
CDR3nt: TGCAGTGCTAGACCAGGGAATAATAATTCACCCCTCCACTTT

v_gene: TRBV9
d_gene: -
abundance: many
j_gene: TRBJ2-5
CDR3aa: CASSVGRGPYQETQYF
CDR3nt: TGTGCCAGCAGCGTCGGGCGGGGACCGTACCAAGAGACCCAGTACTTC

v_gene: TRBV14
d_gene: -
abundance: few
j_gene: TRBJ1-6
CDR3aa: CASSQARAGLGSPLHF
CDR3nt: TGTGCCAGCAGCCAAGCCAGGGCGGGGCTGGGGTCACCCCTCCACTTT

v_gene: TRBV18
d_gene: -
abundance: few
j_gene: TRBJ2-7
CDR3aa: CASSQEVSSYEQYF
CDR3nt: TGTGCCAGCTCACAGGAGGTAAGCTCCTACGAGCAGTACTTC

v_gene: TRBV6-1
d_gene: -
abundance: few
j_gene: TRBJ1-1
CDR3aa: CASRREALSDTEAFF
CDR3nt: TGTGCCAGCAGAAGAGAGGCCTTATCGGACACTGAAGCTTTCTTT

v_gene: TRBV7-8
d_gene: TRBD2
abundance: many
j_gene: TRBJ2-1
CDR3aa: CASSGFFAGGDNEQFF
CDR3nt: TGTGCCAGCAGCGGCTTCTTTGCGGGGGGGGACAATGAGCAGTTCTTC

v_gene: TRBV7-7
d_gene: -
abundance: many
j_gene: TRBJ2-1
CDR3aa: CASSWDPGDEQFF
CDR3nt: TGTGCTAGCAGCTGGGACCCGGGGGATGAGCAGTTCTTC

v_gene: TRBV29-1
d_gene: -
abundance: many
j_gene: TRBJ1-1
CDR3aa: CSVHFGRIEAFF
CDR3nt: TGCAGCGTGCACTTTGGACGCATTGAAGCTTTCTTT

v_gene: TRBV12-3/TRBV12-4
d_gene: -
abundance: many
j_gene: TRBJ2-7
CDR3aa: CASSSRFGQYF
CDR3nt: TGTGCCAGCAGTTCTAGGTTCGGGCAGTACTTC

v_gene: TRBV5-4
d_gene: -
abundance: many
j_gene: TRBJ2-2
CDR3aa: CASSLEAGSRVAGELFF
CDR3nt: TGTGCCAGCAGCTTGGAGGCAGGGTCCCGAGTCGCCGGGGAGCTGTTTTTT

v_gene: TRBV5-1
d_gene: -
abundance: many
j_gene: TRBJ2-2
CDR3aa: CASSLSAREGGELFF
CDR3nt: TGCGCCAGCAGCTTGTCGGCCCGAGAGGGCGGGGAGCTGTTTTTT

v_gene: TRBV7-9
d_gene: -
abundance: many
j_gene: TRBJ1-6
CDR3aa: CASSLGADNSPLHF
CDR3nt: TGTGCCAGCAGCCTCGGGGCCGATAATTCACCCCTCCACTTT

v_gene: TRBV5-1
d_gene: -
abundance: many
j_gene: TRBJ2-7
CDR3aa: CASPSVRRFWYEQYF
CDR3nt: TGCGCCAGCCCGTCAGTCAGGAGGTTCTGGTACGAGCAGTACTTC

v_gene: TRBV6-6
d_gene: TRBD1
abundance: many
j_gene: TRBJ2-5
CDR3aa: CASSNQDRANVAQYF
CDR3nt: TGTGCCAGCAGCAACCAGGACAGGGCGAATGTGGCCCAGTACTTC

v_gene: TRBV7-9
d_gene: -
abundance: many
j_gene: TRBJ1-1
CDR3aa: CASSLSGVFTEAFF
CDR3nt: TGTGCCAGCAGCTTATCAGGGGTATTCACTGAAGCTTTCTTT

v_gene: TRBV20-1
d_gene: -
abundance: many
j_gene: TRBJ2-7
CDR3aa: CSARDEGGGKYEQYF
CDR3nt: TGCAGTGCTAGAGATGAGGGTGGGGGAAAGTACGAGCAGTACTTC

v_gene: TRBV5-6
d_gene: -
abundance: many
j_gene: TRBJ2-4
CDR3aa: CASSLGGEIGKNIQYF
CDR3nt: TGTGCCAGCAGCTTGGGGGGGGAAATCGGCAAAAACATTCAGTACTTC

v_gene: TRBV5-1
d_gene: TRBD1
abundance: many
j_gene: TRBJ1-1
CDR3aa: CASRPTGDTEAFF
CDR3nt: TGCGCCAGCAGACCGACAGGGGACACTGAAGCTTTCTTT

v_gene: TRBV29-1
d_gene: -
abundance: -
j_gene: TRBJ2-7
CDR3aa: CSVDLSGTEQYF
CDR3nt: TGCAGCGTCGACCTTTCAGGGACCGAGCAGTACTTC

v_gene: TRBV5-1
d_gene: -
abundance: many
j_gene: TRBJ1-3
CDR3aa: CASSLLGSGENTIYF
CDR3nt: TGCGCCAGCAGCTTACTGGGGTCGGGAGAAAACACCATATATTTT

v_gene: TRBV2
d_gene: TRBD1
abundance: many
j_gene: TRBJ2-3
CDR3aa: CASSRHRGLTDTQYF
CDR3nt: TGTGCCAGCAGTCGCCACAGGGGGCTCACAGATACGCAGTATTTT

v_gene: TRBV6-2/TRBV6-3
d_gene: -
abundance: many
j_gene: TRBJ2-5
CDR3aa: CASSLTEETQYF
CDR3nt: TGTGCCAGCAGCCTGACAGAAGAGACCCAGTACTTC

v_gene: TRBV3-1
d_gene: -
abundance: -
j_gene: TRBJ2-2
CDR3aa: CASSLPGSGTGELFF
CDR3nt: TGTGCCAGCAGCCTCCCGGGGAGCGGCACCGGGGAGCTGTTTTTT

v_gene: TRBV5-1
d_gene: -
abundance: many
j_gene: TRBJ2-5
CDR3aa: CASRVRVTTNGETQYF
CDR3nt: TGCGCCAGCAGGGTTAGGGTAACTACCAACGGGGAGACCCAGTACTTC

v_gene: TRBV12-3/TRBV12-4
d_gene: TRBD2
abundance: many
j_gene: TRBJ2-7
CDR3aa: CASSLALGGGASYEQYF
CDR3nt: TGTGCCAGCAGTTTAGCGCTTGGCGGGGGGGCCTCCTACGAGCAGTACTTC

v_gene: TRBV4-2
d_gene: TRBD2
abundance: many
j_gene: TRBJ2-3
CDR3aa: CASSQEQPSGGSRDTQYF
CDR3nt: TGTGCCAGCAGCCAAGAACAACCTAGCGGGGGGTCGAGGGATACGCAGTATTTT

v_gene: TRBV7-9
d_gene: -
abundance: few
j_gene: TRBJ1-3
CDR3aa: CASSLGQPNSGNTIYF
CDR3nt: TGTGCCAGCAGCTTAGGACAGCCGAACTCTGGAAACACCATATATTTT

v_gene: TRBV20-1
d_gene: TRBD1
abundance: many
j_gene: TRBJ2-7
CDR3aa: CSAWDRREQYF
CDR3nt: TGCAGTGCTTGGGACAGGCGCGAGCAGTACTTC

v_gene: TRBV7-9
d_gene: -
abundance: few
j_gene: TRBJ1-5
CDR3aa: CASSLIGNEPQHF
CDR3nt: TGTGCCAGCAGCTTAATCGGAAACGAGCCCCAGCATTTT

v_gene: TRBV5-1
d_gene: -
abundance: many
j_gene: TRBJ2-7
CDR3aa: CASSLDGVGEQYF
CDR3nt: TGCGCCAGCAGCTTGGACGGAGTTGGCGAGCAGTACTTC

v_gene: TRBV5-1
d_gene: TRBD1
abundance: few
j_gene: TRBJ1-6
CDR3aa: CASSRQGRNSPLHF
CDR3nt: TGCGCCAGCAGCCGACAGGGAAGAAATTCACCCCTCCACTTT

v_gene: TRBV10-3
d_gene: -
abundance: many
j_gene: TRBJ1-1
CDR3aa: CAISDRPDTEAFF
CDR3nt: TGTGCCATCAGTGACAGACCGGACACTGAAGCTTTCTTT

v_gene: TRBV7-2
d_gene: TRBD2
abundance: many
j_gene: TRBJ2-5
CDR3aa: CASSPTIAGGYQETQYF
CDR3nt: TGTGCCAGCAGCCCGACTATAGCGGGGGGCTATCAAGAGACCCAGTACTTC

v_gene: TRBV7-9
d_gene: -
abundance: many
j_gene: TRBJ1-4
CDR3aa: CASSLGQNNEKLFF
CDR3nt: TGTGCCAGCAGCCTTGGACAGAATAATGAAAAACTGTTTTTT

v_gene: TRBV6-5
d_gene: -
abundance: few
j_gene: TRBJ1-4
CDR3aa: CASREDSVIEKLFF
CDR3nt: TGTGCCAGCAGGGAGGACAGCGTGATTGAAAAACTGTTTTTT